This TCR beta chain was profiled in a study of blood T cell repertoires in COVID-19. Per the study methods: Estimation of nucleated cell counts relied on the amplification of reference gene primers. Clones were sequenced by immunoSEQ multiplex PCR, and TCRdb holds only the in-frame ones, with some missing. V and J calls plus clone size are reproduced from that table; the DNA served to infer D and trimming. The sample lists over 120,000 clones; nearly 90% were seen once. This clone appeared a single time. Germline assignment: CDR1 SNHLY and CDR2 FYNNEI. The CDR3 is 14 amino acids. Deletions cut 4 bases from V and 4 bases from J, with 10 bases between.

The V gene is TRBV2, the J gene TRBJ1-4; no clear D. Sequenced sample: peripheral blood. The TCR originated in a man in his 70s with acute or convalescent COVID-19. The CDR3 sequence: CASSVPGINEKLFF. In nucleotides, the CDR3 is TGTGCCAGCAGTGTCCCGGGAATTAATGAAAAACTGTTTTTT.